These 29 T cell receptor beta chains were all obtained from the same sample, sequenced in a study of cytomegalovirus exposure and HLA in healthy donors. PCR employed 60 Vbeta and 13 Jbeta primers. Produced via immunoSEQ multiplex PCR; TCRdb's table is partial and in-frame only. The repertoire table contains around 100,000 clones. The specimen was PBMCs. Receptor source: a man aged 25-40 years in good health and CMV-seronegative.

The chain carries TRBV2 and TRBJ2-5; 7 bases line up with TRBD1. V was clipped by 6 bases and J by 5 bases; unmatched bases: 6. This CDR3 has 13 amino acids. Germline CDR1 is SNHLY and CDR2 is FYNNEI. The CDR3 loop reads CASRFRGIETQYF. Written as DNA, the CDR3 is TGTGCCAGCAGGTTCAGGGGGATCGAGACCCAGTACTTC.

The rearrangement joins TRBV6-1 to TRBJ1-2; 10 positions match TRBD1. The germline CDR1 and CDR2 sequences are MNHNS and SASEGT. Trimming cost V 0 bases and J 2 bases; bases outside gene matches: 0. This CDR3 is built from 15 residues. The CDR3 sequence: CASSEAGQGNYGYTF. CDR3 coding DNA: TGTGCCAGCAGTGAAGCGGGACAGGGGAACTATGGCTACACCTTC.

The chain employs TRBV7-7 and TRBJ2-5, with 9 positions matching TRBD1. CDR1 SSHAT and CDR2 FNYEAQ come from the germline V gene (reference sequence). V lost 4 bases, J lost 2 bases, and 2 bases stayed unmatched. The CDR3 loop spans 14 amino acids. The chain's CDR3 is CASSSGTGQETQYF. CDR3 nucleotide sequence: TGTGCCAGCAGCTCCGGGACAGGGCAAGAGACCCAGTACTTC.

CDR3 amino acids: CASSLSGGDQPQHF. The CDR3 coding sequence is TGTGCCAGCAGCTTATCGGGGGGGGATCAGCCCCAGCATTTT. The rearrangement uses TRBV7-6 and TRBJ1-5, with D possibly being TRBD1 (5 bases). Deletions cut 2 bases from V and 5 bases from J, with 10 bases between. The CDR3 loop spans 14 amino acids. Germline assignment: CDR1 SGHVS and CDR2 FNYEAQ.

J is TRBJ2-1 and V is TRBV5-1; the match to TRBD1 covers 9 bases. Germline trimming cut 1 base from V and 5 bases from J; bases unmatched to any gene: 7. CDR1 SGHRS and CDR2 YFSETQ come from the germline V gene. This CDR3 is 16 amino acids long. CDR3 residues: CASSLRDREVHNEQFF. The CDR3 nucleotides are TGCGCCAGCAGCTTGCGGGACAGGGAAGTGCACAATGAGCAGTTCTTC. Full variable domain (outside the CDR3, taken from reference TRBV5-1 and TRBJ2-1): KAGVTQTPRYLIKTRGQQVTLSCSPISGHRSVSWYQQTPGQGLQFLFEYFSETQRNKGNFPGRFSGRQFSNSRSEMNVSTLELGDSALYLCASSLRDREVHNEQFFGPGTRLTVL.

The chain links TRBV10-3 to TRBJ1-2, with TRBD1 matching over 9 bases. The trim removed 6 bases at V and 3 bases at J, leaving 5 bases unmatched. Germline V gene lookup returns CDR1 ENHRY and CDR2 SYGVKD. The CDR3 spans 14 residues. The CDR3 spells CAIRPGQGDYGYTF. CDR3 DNA sequence: TGTGCCATCAGACCGGGACAGGGTGACTATGGCTACACCTTC.

The rearrangement links TRBV6-5 to TRBJ1-5, with D possibly TRBD1 on 5 matching bases. This CDR3 is built from 14 residues. The V end lost 6 bases, the J end lost 5 bases, and 14 bases lay between the germline ends. The germline V gene encodes CDR1 MNHEY and CDR2 SVGAGI. The CDR3 coding sequence is TGTGCCAGCAGCGGCGGGACGAGGGATCAGCCCCAGCATTTT. It codes for CASSGGTRDQPQHF.

The chain couples TRBV9 to TRBJ2-5, with 11 bases fitting TRBD2. The CDR3 totals 16 residues. CDR1 SGDLS and CDR2 YYNGEE come from the germline V gene. V shed 0 bases, J shed 3 bases, and the junction held 4 bases outside the gene matches. CDR3 sequence reads: CASSVVPTSGKETQYF. DNA of the CDR3: TGTGCCAGCAGCGTAGTTCCGACTAGCGGGAAAGAGACCCAGTACTTC.

The genes are TRBV27 and TRBJ1-6; D gene uncertain. The CDR3 length is 14 residues. Germline values: CDR1 MNHEY, CDR2 SMNVEV (reference sequence). V dropped 6 bases and J dropped 5 bases, with 11 bases sitting between them. The CDR3 here is CASRTTADNSPLHF. The DNA for the CDR3 is TGTGCCAGCAGGACCACAGCGGATAATTCACCCCTCCACTTT.

V and J are TRBV4-1 and TRBJ2-3, with 10 bases matching TRBD2. Germline-derived CDR1 and CDR2 are MGHRA and YSYEKL. The CDR3 contains 16 residues. V lost 4 bases and J lost 5; bases outside the gene matches: 9. CDR3 residues: CASSRGLAEGVDTQYF. The CDR3 DNA is TGCGCCAGCAGCCGCGGACTAGCGGAGGGGGTAGATACGCAGTATTTT.

The chain uses TRBV5-1 and TRBJ1-2, with 7 bases fitting TRBD1. This CDR3 comprises 16 residues. The ends lost 4 bases at V and 1 base at J; junction bases unmatched: 10. Germline values: CDR1 SGHRS, CDR2 YFSETQ. CDR3 region: CASSRTGDGLNYGYTF. The CDR3, as DNA: TGCGCCAGCAGCCGAACAGGGGACGGGCTTAACTATGGCTACACCTTC.

This chain links TRBV4-1 with TRBJ1-2, with D maybe TRBD1 (6 bases). Germline CDR1 is MGHRA and CDR2 is YSYEKL. The CDR3 loop spans 13 amino acids. Trimming left V 1 base short and J 5 bases short, with 8 bases between. The DNA of the CDR3 is TGCGCCAGCAGCCAAGGCCAGGGGTATGGCTACACCTTC. This translates into CASSQGQGYGYTF.

V gene TRBV19 combines with J gene TRBJ2-7; 8 bases are shared with TRBD1. Germline assignment: CDR1 LNHDA and CDR2 SQIVND (reference sequence). V lost 10 bases and J lost 2; bases outside the gene matches: 13. This CDR3 region has 15 residues. The CDR3 here is CANHWDRTGTYEQYF. The CDR3 bases are TGTGCCAACCACTGGGATAGGACAGGGACCTACGAGCAGTACTTC.

This chain uses TRBV11-1 with TRBJ2-5; D remains unclear. The CDR3 runs to 17 residues. CDR1 and CDR2 from the germline V gene are SGHAT and FQDESV (reference sequence). V was pared by 0 bases and J by 5 bases, with 19 bases between. CDR3 residues: CASSLAQPGHSRETQYF. The CDR3 DNA sequence: TGTGCCAGCAGCTTAGCGCAGCCAGGCCACTCCAGGGAGACCCAGTACTTC.

The chain has TRBV5-1 and TRBJ1-6; 7 bases fit TRBD1. The CDR3 consists of 15 residues. The J segment lost 7 bases and the V segment lost 4 bases, leaving 8 bases of the junction unmatched. Per germline, CDR1 SGHRS and CDR2 YFSETQ. The CDR3 region is CASSKGGFGNSPLHF. The CDR3 region has the DNA TGCGCCAGCAGCAAAGGGGGCTTCGGGAATTCACCCCTCCACTTT.

The chain couples TRBV4-2 to TRBJ1-3; D unresolved. Deletions cut 0 bases from V and 1 base from J, with 7 bases between. The CDR3 contains 15 residues. CDR1 and CDR2 from the germline V gene are LGHNA and YNFKEQ. Written as DNA, the CDR3 is TGTGCCAGCAGCCAAGACGGAGATTCTGGAAACACCATATATTTT. Translated, it gives CASSQDGDSGNTIYF.

The rearrangement uses TRBV2 and TRBJ1-5; 9 positions agree with TRBD1. The CDR3 is 15 residues long. Germline CDR1 is SNHLY and CDR2 is FYNNEI. V lost 5 bases to trimming and J lost 3 bases; unmatched junction nucleotides: 5. This chain's CDR3 is CASSRRDRDNQPQHF. The DNA of the CDR3 is TGTGCCAGCAGTCGACGGGACAGGGACAATCAGCCCCAGCATTTT.

The gene calls are TRBV2 and TRBJ2-2; tentatively, D is TRBD1 (7 bases). This CDR3 spans 15 amino acids. Germline V gene sequence: CDR1 SNHLY, CDR2 FYNNEI. V was trimmed by 2 bases and J by 3 bases, leaving 10 bases between them. The CDR3 sequence: CASSEPRGDTGELFF. CDR3 DNA: TGTGCCAGCAGTGAACCCAGGGGGGACACCGGGGAGCTGTTTTTT. The variable domain in full, with the rest retrieved from reference TRBV2 and TRBJ2-2, is EPEVTQTPSHQVTQMGQEVILRCVPISNHLYFYWYRQILGQKVEFLVSFYNNEISEKSEIFDDQFSVERPDGSNFTLKIRSTKLEDSAMYFCASSEPRGDTGELFFGEGSRLTVL.

This chain links TRBV5-1 with TRBJ2-7; 8 bases fit TRBD2. V lost 2 bases and J lost 5; bases outside the gene matches: 6. CDR1 and CDR2 (germline): SGHRS, YFSETQ. This CDR3 has 14 residues. CDR3: CASSLNSGGNEQYF. The CDR3 nucleotides are TGCGCCAGCAGCTTAAACAGCGGGGGCAACGAGCAGTACTTC. Variable domain in full (rest from reference TRBV5-1 and TRBJ2-7): KAGVTQTPRYLIKTRGQQVTLSCSPISGHRSVSWYQQTPGQGLQFLFEYFSETQRNKGNFPGRFSGRQFSNSRSEMNVSTLELGDSALYLCASSLNSGGNEQYFGPGTRLTVT.

The CDR3 bases are TGTGCCAGCAGTGAAGGACAGGGTCTCTACGAGCAGTACTTC. It encodes CASSEGQGLYEQYF. J is TRBJ2-7 and V is TRBV2; 7 bases map to TRBD1. From germline, CDR1 is SNHLY and CDR2 FYNNEI. The CDR3 covers 14 residues. The V gene end was trimmed by 1 base and the J gene end by 3 bases; junction bases not matched to a gene: 3.

This chain links TRBV5-4 with TRBJ2-7, with unresolved D. The CDR3 is made up of 13 amino acids. Germline V CDR1 and CDR2: SGHNT, YYREEE (reference sequence). V was pared by 3 bases and J by 0 bases, with 7 bases between. CDR3 in DNA: TGTGCCAGCAGCTCCGCGAGCTCCTACGAGCAGTACTTC. Its protein product is CASSSASSYEQYF.

The chain is built from TRBV4-2 and TRBJ2-7, with 7 bases matching TRBD2. CDR1 LGHNA and CDR2 YNFKEQ come from the germline V gene. This CDR3 has 12 amino acids. V dropped 4 bases and J dropped 10; count of bases not matched to a gene: 7. The CDR3 spells CASSLGAGVQYF. For the CDR3, the DNA is TGTGCCAGCAGCCTAGGGGCGGGGGTTCAGTACTTC.

The chain uses TRBV30 and TRBJ1-2; D perhaps matches TRBD1 (5 bases). This CDR3 comprises 12 residues. CDR1 is GTSNPN, CDR2 SVGIG, per germline (reference sequence). Trimming cost V 1 base and J 4 bases, with 7 bases left between them. DNA for the CDR3: TGTGCCTGGAGTGGACAGACCTATGGCTACACCTTC. Its protein is CAWSGQTYGYTF.

This chain joins TRBV30 and TRBJ2-7; D possibly corresponds to TRBD1 (6 bases). Germline CDR1 reads GTSNPN; CDR2 reads SVGIG (reference sequence). The CDR3 length is 13 residues. V lost 0 bases, J lost 3 bases, and 9 bases lay in between. The CDR3 DNA reads TGTGCCTGGAGTGTGGACAGCGGCTACGAGCAGTACTTC. It translates to CAWSVDSGYEQYF.

This chain uses TRBV27 with TRBJ2-7; possibly TRBD2 for D (6 bases). Looked up from germline, CDR1 is MNHEY and CDR2 is SMNVEV (reference sequence). The CDR3 consists of 14 residues. Trimming pared 7 bases from V and 3 bases from J, leaving 16 bases between. CDR3 nucleotide sequence: TGTGCCAGCAACAAGGAGGGTTCAGGCTACGAGCAGTACTTC. Translating it yields CASNKEGSGYEQYF.

This chain uses TRBV5-6 with TRBJ2-1, with 8 bases lining up with TRBD2. Germline V gene data show CDR1 as SGHDT and CDR2 as YYEEEE. The length of the CDR3 is 15 residues. J lost 4 bases, V lost 2 bases, and 5 bases had no gene match. The CDR3 reads CASSFGTREYNEQFF. The CDR3 coding sequence is TGTGCCAGCAGCTTTGGGACTAGAGAATACAATGAGCAGTTCTTC.

This chain links TRBV2 with TRBJ2-7; TRBD2 agrees at 10 bases. There are 14 residues in the CDR3. Trimming at V came to 5 bases and at J to 2 bases, leaving 3 bases not matched to a gene. Germline values: CDR1 SNHLY, CDR2 FYNNEI. The CDR3 sequence: CASSWGLATYEQYF. The CDR3 coding sequence is TGTGCCAGCAGTTGGGGACTAGCGACCTACGAGCAGTACTTC.

The chain couples TRBV27 to TRBJ2-1; TRBD2 matches 11 bases. The J segment lost 2 bases and the V segment lost 3 bases, leaving 6 bases of the junction unmatched. The CDR3 has 17 amino acids. CDR1 MNHEY and CDR2 SMNVEV come from the germline V gene (reference sequence). The CDR3 is CASSFSLAGGTYNEQFF. Written as DNA, the CDR3 is TGTGCCAGCAGTTTCTCGCTAGCGGGGGGTACCTACAATGAGCAGTTCTTC.

This chain links TRBV7-9 with TRBJ2-5, with D unresolved. The germline V gene has CDR1 SEHNR and CDR2 FQNEAQ (reference sequence). V dropped 4 bases and J dropped 4 bases, with 13 bases sitting between them. The CDR3 contains 14 residues. CDR3 sequence (DNA): TGTGCCAGCAGCTCGACTCCCTCCTTAGAGACCCAGTACTTC. Translated: CASSSTPSLETQYF.